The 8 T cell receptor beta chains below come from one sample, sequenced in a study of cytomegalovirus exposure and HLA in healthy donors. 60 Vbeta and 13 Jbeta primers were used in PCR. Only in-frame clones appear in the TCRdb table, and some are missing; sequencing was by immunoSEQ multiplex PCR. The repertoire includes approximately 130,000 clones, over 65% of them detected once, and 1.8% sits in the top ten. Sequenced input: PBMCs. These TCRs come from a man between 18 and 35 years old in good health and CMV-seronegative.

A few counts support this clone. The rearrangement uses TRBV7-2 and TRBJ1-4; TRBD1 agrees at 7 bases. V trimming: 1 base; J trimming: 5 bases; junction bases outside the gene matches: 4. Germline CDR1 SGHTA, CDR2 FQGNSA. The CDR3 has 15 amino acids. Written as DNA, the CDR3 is TGTGCCAGCAGCTTAGACGGGACAGTAAATGAAAAACTGTTTTTT. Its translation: CASSLDGTVNEKLFF. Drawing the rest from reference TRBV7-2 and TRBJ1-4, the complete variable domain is GAGVSQSPSNKVTEKGKDVELRCDPISGHTALYWYRQSLGQGLEFLIYFQGNSAPDKSGLPSDRFSAERTGGSVSTLTIQRTQQEDSAVYLCASSLDGTVNEKLFFGSGTQLSVL.

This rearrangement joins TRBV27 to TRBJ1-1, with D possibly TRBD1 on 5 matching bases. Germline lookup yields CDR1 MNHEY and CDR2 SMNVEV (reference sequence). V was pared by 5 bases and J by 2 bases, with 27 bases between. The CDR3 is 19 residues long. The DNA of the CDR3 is TGTGCCAGCAGTCCACTACTCAGACAGACGCGTTACGCAAACACTGAAGCTTTCTTT. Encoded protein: CASSPLLRQTRYANTEAFF.

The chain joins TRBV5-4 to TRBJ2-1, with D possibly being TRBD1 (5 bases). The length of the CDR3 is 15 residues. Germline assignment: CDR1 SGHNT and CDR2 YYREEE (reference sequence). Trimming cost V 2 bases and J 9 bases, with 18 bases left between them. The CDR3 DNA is TGTGCCAGCAGCTTTGACAGCTCCTCGTACGCTGAGCAGTTCTTC. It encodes CASSFDSSSYAEQFF.

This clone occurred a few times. CDR3 DNA: TGTGCCAGCAGCCAAGAGTGGAGACAGGGGTCCTACGAGCAGTACTTC. Protein: CASSQEWRQGSYEQYF. The chain has TRBV14 and TRBJ2-7; 8 bases are shared with TRBD1. J was trimmed by 1 base and V by 0 bases; bases with no gene match: 5. This CDR3 region has 16 residues. Germline-derived CDR1 and CDR2 are SGHDN and FVKESK.

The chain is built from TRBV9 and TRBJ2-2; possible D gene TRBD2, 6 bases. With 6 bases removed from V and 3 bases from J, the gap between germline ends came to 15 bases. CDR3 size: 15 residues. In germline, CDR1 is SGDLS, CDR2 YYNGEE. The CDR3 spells CASTSAGSHTGELFF. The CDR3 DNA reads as TGTGCCAGCACGTCGGCGGGGTCACACACCGGGGAGCTGTTTTTT.

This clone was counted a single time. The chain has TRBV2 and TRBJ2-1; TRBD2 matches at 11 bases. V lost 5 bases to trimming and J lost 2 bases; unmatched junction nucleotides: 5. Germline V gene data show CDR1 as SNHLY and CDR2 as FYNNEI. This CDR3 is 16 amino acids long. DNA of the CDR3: TGTGCCAGCAGTCCATATAGCGGGGGGGCCTACAATGAGCAGTTCTTC. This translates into CASSPYSGGAYNEQFF.

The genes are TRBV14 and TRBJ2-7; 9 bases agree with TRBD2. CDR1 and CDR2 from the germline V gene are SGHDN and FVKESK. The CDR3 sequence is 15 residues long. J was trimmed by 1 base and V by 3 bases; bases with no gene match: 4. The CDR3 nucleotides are TGTGCCAGCAGCCACGAGCGGGGGGCTTCCTACGAGCAGTACTTC. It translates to CASSHERGASYEQYF.

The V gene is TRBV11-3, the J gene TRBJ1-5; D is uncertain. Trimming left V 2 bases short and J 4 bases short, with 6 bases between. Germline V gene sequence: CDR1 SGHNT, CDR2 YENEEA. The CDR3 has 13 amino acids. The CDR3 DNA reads TGTGCCAGCAGCTTACCCCGTAATCAGCCCCAGCATTTT. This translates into CASSLPRNQPQHF. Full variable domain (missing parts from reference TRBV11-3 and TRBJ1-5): EAGVVQSPRYKIIEKKQPVAFWCNPISGHNTLYWYLQNLGQGPELLIRYENEEAVDDSQLPKDRFSAERLKGVDSTLKIQPAELGDSAVYLCASSLPRNQPQHFGDGTRLSIL.